Each of the 28 T cell receptor beta chains below was sequenced from the same sample in a study of OX40 agonist ivuxolimab in advanced cancers. The assay was immunoSEQ multiplex PCR, and TCRdb's table has in-frame clones only and misses some. The table records approximately 110,000 clones, about 90% of them present only once. The sample was CD4+ or CD8+ T cells sorted from blood, taken in a trial of the OX40 agonist ivuxolimab. All receptors derive from an adult with an advanced solid tumor such as melanoma, head and neck, liver or kidney cancer.

The DNA of the CDR3 is TGCGCCAGCAGCTTGGGCGGGAGAGCCTACGAGCAGTACTTC. Its protein is CASSLGGRAYEQYF. This rearrangement joins TRBV5-1 to TRBJ2-5; 7 bases match TRBD2. The J call may be faulty, since TRBJ2-7 better matches the DNA end. Per the germline V gene, CDR1 is SGHRS and CDR2 is YFSETQ. The CDR3 runs 14 residues.

The J gene is TRBJ2-7, the V gene TRBV6-5; D may be TRBD1 or TRBD2 (5 bases each). CDR1 and CDR2 from the germline V gene are MNHEY and SVGAGI. Trimming stripped 0 bases from V and 6 bases from J, with 12 bases between. The CDR3 totals 14 residues. In DNA form, the CDR3 reads TGTGCCAGCAGTTACTCGATTTCCGGGACCGAGCAGTACTTC. Its protein is CASSYSISGTEQYF.

In this sample, this clone turned up once. The CDR3 DNA follows: TGTGCCAGCAGTGATCACATAGGCGAAGGCTACACCTTC. Amino acids: CASSDHIGEGYTF. The chain carries TRBV6-1 and TRBJ1-2, with D uncertain. This CDR3 spans 13 amino acids. V dropped 3 bases and J dropped 8 bases, with 13 bases sitting between them. CDR1 and CDR2 from the germline V gene are MNHNS and SASEGT.

CDR3 in DNA: TGCGCCAGCAGCTCCCTGACAGGGGCACCCTACGAGCAGTACTTC. It encodes CASSSLTGAPYEQYF. This chain links TRBV5-1 with TRBJ2-5; 8 nucleotides line up with TRBD1. The tail of the sequence fits TRBJ2-7 better, so the J call may be wrong. CDR1 is SGHRS and CDR2 is YFSETQ in the germline V gene. This CDR3 is 15 amino acids long.

The V call is TRBV11-2, the J call TRBJ1-1; no firm D call. Between the trimmed V and J ends, which lost 1 base and 11 bases, there was a span of 11 bases. The CDR3 loop spans 12 amino acids. Germline V gives CDR1 SGHAT, CDR2 FQNNGV. CDR3 coding DNA: TGTGCCAGCAGCTTAGCGGGAGGGCTGGCTTTCTTT. It translates to CASSLAGGLAFF.

V gene TRBV6-5 combines with J gene TRBJ1-1; D not resolved. V dropped 0 bases and J dropped 1 base, with 9 bases sitting between them. The V gene's germline CDR1 is MNHEY and CDR2 SVGAGI. This CDR3 has 15 residues. CDR3 region: CASSYSASPNTEAFF. CDR3 in DNA: TGTGCCAGCAGTTACTCTGCCTCACCGAACACTGAAGCTTTCTTT.

The chain links TRBV28 to TRBJ1-2; D possibly corresponds to TRBD1 (5 bases). Trimming cost V 6 bases and J 2 bases, with 13 bases left between them. The CDR3 contains 14 residues. Germline CDR1 is MDHEN and CDR2 is SYDVKM. The DNA for the CDR3 is TGTGCCAGCAGACGCGGGGGAGGGAACTATGGCTACACCTTC. Translated: CASRRGGGNYGYTF.

This clone was seen just once. V is TRBV2 and J is TRBJ2-7; D is unresolved. The CDR3 totals 12 residues. V was clipped by 6 bases and J by 4 bases, with 10 bases between them. Per germline, CDR1 SNHLY and CDR2 FYNNEI. CDR3 sequence reads: CASRAKGYEQYF. CDR3 DNA sequence: TGTGCCAGCAGGGCCAAAGGGTACGAGCAGTACTTC.

CDR3 nucleotide sequence: TGTGCCAGCAGCTTAGGGGAAGGGATCTCCTACGAGCAGTACTTC. It codes for CASSLGEGISYEQYF. The rearrangement joins TRBV7-6 to TRBJ2-7; D gene uncertain. V was clipped by 1 base and J by 0 bases, with 10 bases between them. CDR3 length: 15 amino acids. Germline V CDR1 and CDR2: SGHVS, FNYEAQ.

V gene TRBV7-9 combines with J gene TRBJ1-5; D not certain. Trimming shortened V by 5 bases and J by 1 base, and 15 bases separated the two germline ends. CDR1 and CDR2 from the germline V gene are SEHNR and FQNEAQ (reference sequence). The CDR3 is 16 residues long. The CDR3 spells CASSLNREISNQPQHF. The CDR3, as DNA: TGTGCCAGCAGCCTAAACCGGGAAATAAGCAATCAGCCCCAGCATTTT.

The chain links TRBV5-1 to TRBJ2-7, with D possibly matching TRBD2 (5 bases). The CDR3 is 16 residues long. The V gene lost 0 bases and the J gene lost 0 bases, with 13 bases spanning the gap. Germline loops: CDR1 SGHRS, CDR2 YFSETQ. The CDR3 reads CASSLAETTVSYEQYF. The DNA for the CDR3 is TGCGCCAGCAGCTTGGCCGAGACTACAGTCTCCTACGAGCAGTACTTC. The full variable domain, in which reference TRBV5-1 and TRBJ2-7 provide the parts outside the CDR3, is KAGVTQTPRYLIKTRGQQVTLSCSPISGHRSVSWYQQTPGQGLQFLFEYFSETQRNKGNFPGRFSGRQFSNSRSEMNVSTLELGDSALYLCASSLAETTVSYEQYFGPGTRLTVT.

This chain joins TRBV18 and TRBJ1-1; 8 bases fit TRBD1. V gave up 4 bases and J gave up 1 base; unmatched junction bases: 2. Germline loops: CDR1 KGHSH, CDR2 LQKENI. This CDR3 contains 14 residues. CDR3: CASSLQGENTEAFF. Written as DNA, the CDR3 is TGTGCCAGCTCACTACAGGGGGAGAACACTGAAGCTTTCTTT.

This clone has more than one count but fewer than ten. V gene TRBV7-9 combines with J gene TRBJ2-7; unclear D gene. V gave up 5 bases and J gave up 2 bases, with 7 bases separating them. CDR1 and CDR2 (germline): SEHNR, FQNEAQ (reference sequence). This CDR3 is built from 12 residues. The CDR3 here is CASSPTPYEQYF. CDR3 in DNA: TGTGCCAGCAGCCCGACCCCCTACGAGCAGTACTTC.

Note on this clone: At the DNA level, this CDR3 is encoded by other sequences in the same sample as well. The V gene is TRBV9, the J gene TRBJ2-1; 10 bases map to TRBD2. The CDR3 sequence is 15 residues long. Looked up from germline, CDR1 is SGDLS and CDR2 is YYNGEE. V lost 0 bases to trimming and J lost 5 bases; unmatched junction nucleotides: 2. The CDR3 nucleotides read TGTGCCAGCAGCGTAGAACTAGCGGGGAACAATGAGCAGTTCTTC. It codes for CASSVELAGNNEQFF.

This clone came up a few times. V and J are TRBV6-5 and TRBJ1-1; TRBD1 matches 9 bases. This CDR3 region has 15 residues. V trimming: 7 bases; J trimming: 4 bases; junction bases outside the gene matches: 10. Germline lookup yields CDR1 MNHEY and CDR2 SVGAGI. The CDR3 spells CASTLTGGLGTEAFF. The CDR3 DNA follows: TGTGCCAGCACCCTAACAGGGGGCCTCGGCACTGAAGCTTTCTTT.

J is TRBJ1-2 and V is TRBV19, with D perhaps matching TRBD1 (5 bases). The CDR3 loop spans 14 amino acids. CDR1 LNHDA and CDR2 SQIVND come from the germline V gene (reference sequence). Trimming removed 7 bases from V and 4 bases from J, with 16 bases in between. In nucleotides, the CDR3 is TGTGCCAGTAATCCGACAGTCCCTAGCTATGGCTACACCTTC. This translates into CASNPTVPSYGYTF.

The J gene is TRBJ1-3, the V gene TRBV7-9; 8 bases map to TRBD1. Germline CDR1 is SEHNR and CDR2 is FQNEAQ (reference sequence). The CDR3 sequence is 17 residues long. With 5 bases clipped from V and 4 bases from J, the junction kept 13 bases outside the gene matches. CDR3 DNA sequence: TGTGCCAGCAGCCCGCCGAAGGACAGGGATTCGGGAAACACCATATATTTT. This encodes CASSPPKDRDSGNTIYF.

The CDR3 DNA is TGTGCCAGCAGCCGGGACCGGGCCTACGAGCAGTACTTC. Translated, it gives CASSRDRAYEQYF. The gene calls are TRBV5-6 and TRBJ2-7, with D perhaps assigned TRBD1 or TRBD2 (5 bases each). The germline gives CDR1 SGHDT, CDR2 YYEEEE. The CDR3 has 13 residues. V dropped 4 bases and J dropped 2 bases, with 10 bases sitting between them.

The genes are TRBV23-1 and TRBJ1-1; 8 bases are a match to TRBD1. TRBV23-1 is reported as an ORF; its role is uncertain. J was trimmed by 5 bases and V by 5 bases; bases with no gene match: 13. The CDR3 loop spans 16 amino acids. The CDR3 DNA is TGCGCCAGCAGTGGGCTTGAGGGGACAGGATTGACTGAAGCTTTCTTT. It translates to CASSGLEGTGLTEAFF.

The chain has TRBV7-2 and TRBJ1-5; tentatively, D is TRBD1 (6 bases). V gave up 1 base and J gave up 6 bases, with 10 bases separating them. Germline-derived CDR1 and CDR2 are SGHTA and FQGNSA. This CDR3 comprises 14 residues. The CDR3 is CASSLEGGGQPQHF. The CDR3 coding sequence is TGTGCCAGCAGCTTAGAAGGGGGTGGTCAGCCCCAGCATTTT.

J is TRBJ2-3 and V is TRBV25-1; D tentatively fits TRBD1 or TRBD2 (6 bases each). The CDR3 is made up of 14 amino acids. The V end was cut by 4 bases, the J end by 0 bases, with 8 bases between. CDR1 MGHDK and CDR2 SYGVNS come from the germline V gene. The CDR3 DNA reads as TGTGCCAGCAGTGGGGGGGCTAGCACAGATACGCAGTATTTT. Its protein product is CASSGGASTDTQYF.

The chain has TRBV28 and TRBJ2-7; D is undetermined. The length of the CDR3 is 13 residues. CDR1 is MDHEN, CDR2 SYDVKM, per germline. V lost 8 bases and J lost 3, with 14 bases in between. The CDR3 sequence is CASGSPRNYEQYF. CDR3 sequence (DNA): TGTGCCAGCGGGTCCCCACGGAACTACGAGCAGTACTTC.

V is TRBV29-1 and J is TRBJ1-1; the match to TRBD1 covers 7 bases. Germline trimming cut 4 bases from V and 3 bases from J; bases unmatched to any gene: 5. The CDR3 covers 13 residues. Germline-derived CDR1 and CDR2 are SQVTM and ANQGSEA. In DNA, the CDR3 is TGCAGCGTTGGCATAACAGGGGACACTGAAGCTTTCTTT. Translation gives CSVGITGDTEAFF.

Concerning this clone: The same CDR3 also results from other DNA sequences found in this sample. The J gene is TRBJ2-7, the V gene TRBV28; 7 bases fit TRBD1. The trim removed 4 bases at V and 3 bases at J, leaving 6 bases unmatched. CDR1 and CDR2 from the germline V gene are MDHEN and SYDVKM. The CDR3 is made up of 14 amino acids. The CDR3 region has the DNA TGTGCCAGCAGTTCGACAGGGCCTATCTACGAGCAGTACTTC. This gives the protein CASSSTGPIYEQYF.

The chain uses TRBV10-2 and TRBJ1-4; 7 bases are shared with TRBD1. Looked up from germline, CDR1 is WSHSY and CDR2 is SAAADI. After removal of 4 bases from V and 7 bases from J, the junction contained 6 bases not matched to a gene. The CDR3 has 14 amino acids. This CDR3 reads CASSVQGTGEKLFF. The DNA for the CDR3 is TGCGCCAGCAGTGTACAGGGGACTGGTGAAAAACTGTTTTTT.

The chain has TRBV13 and TRBJ2-7; 12 nucleotides match TRBD1. Germline V gene data show CDR1 as PRHDT and CDR2 as FYEKMQ (reference sequence). This CDR3 has 15 residues. Losses at the gene ends were 2 bases for V and 5 bases for J; bases not matched to a gene: 4. CDR3 sequence reads: CASSLRGQGADEQYF. The CDR3 DNA follows: TGTGCCAGCAGCTTAAGGGGACAGGGGGCTGACGAGCAGTACTTC.

This rearrangement joins TRBV6-5 to TRBJ1-4; weak D call: TRBD1 (5 bases). Trimming stripped 5 bases from V and 5 bases from J, with 12 bases between. CDR1 is MNHEY and CDR2 is SVGAGI in the germline V gene. The CDR3 covers 14 residues. The CDR3 DNA sequence: TGTGCCAGCAGTCGCTCCGACAGAAATGAAAAACTGTTTTTT. Encoded protein: CASSRSDRNEKLFF.

This chain uses TRBV5-6 with TRBJ2-3; D possibly corresponds to TRBD1 (5 bases). The V end lost 2 bases, the J end lost 3 bases, and 16 bases lay between the germline ends. This CDR3 contains 16 residues. Germline loops: CDR1 SGHDT, CDR2 YYEEEE. The CDR3 loop reads CASSFLSGKVTDTQYF. Written as DNA, the CDR3 is TGTGCCAGCAGCTTTTTGTCAGGGAAGGTGACAGATACGCAGTATTTT.